The TCR beta chain described here comes from a study of T cells after yellow fever vaccination. General study points: Most primary-vaccination clones recurred post-booster (more than 95% CD4, 88% CD8).

TCRdb reanalysed the 5' RACE reads using MiXCR and keeps one entry per CDR3 protein. The sample includes about 340,000 distinct CDR3 sequences, about 9.5% seen only once; the top ten take about a sixth. This clonotype was recorded a few times. What it recognizes is unknown. The material sequenced was PBMCs, taken on the day of the first yellow fever vaccination. This sequence was found in a man aged 18 to 35 who received the YFV17D yellow fever vaccine.

The CDR3 coding sequence is TGTGCCAGCAGCCGACTAGAAATAACCGGGACGTACAATGAGCAGTTCTTC. Residues: CASSRLEITGTYNEQFF. This chain links TRBV14 with TRBJ2-1, with D possibly TRBD2 on 6 matching bases. Trimming took off 4 bases at V and 4 bases at J, with 20 bases between the two ends. Germline V gives CDR1 SGHDN, CDR2 FVKESK. CDR3 length equals 17 residues.